The entry that follows covers one T cell receptor (beta chain) sequence. What this receptor recognizes is not known. Base qualities are missing; no much larger clone stands one base away. Sequences SGHAT (CDR1) and FQNNGV (CDR2) are obtained from the germline V gene. V was cut back by 5 bases and J by 0 bases, leaving a gap of 10 bases between them. The CDR3 holds 14 amino acids from the cysteine to the phenylalanine. This entry keeps only the CDR3 DNA: 42 bases, framed from base 1. This record comes from a study of blood T cells in healthy people across ages (dated by TCRdb to between 2015 and 2017). For the study in its entirety: In model experiments, roughly one uniquely barcoded TCR beta cDNA molecule per two T cells was captured by template switching. The study measured age-related changes in TCR beta repertoire diversity using deep sequencing normalized with unique cDNA molecular identifiers. The donors were split into four age groups: young (average approximately 16 years), middle-aged (39), aged (about 56) and long-lived (approximately 80). To avoid experimental bias, donors of different ages were spread randomly across the sequencing lanes. Using the same blood draw, the study looked at two additional independent replicas of 1 million unique cDNA reads for two donors, one aged 18 to 30 and the other aged 80 or older. Overall results and qualifications from the work: Because donor CMV infection status was unknown, age-related changes in expanded clonotypes were potentially confounded. Since profiling was done on bulk unsorted PBMCs, naive and antigen-experienced compartments could not be conclusively compared. Compared with the aged group, the long-lived group had more naive CD4+ T cells, fewer expanded clones and increased TCR diversity, a pattern suggesting age selection. As age increased, observed TCR beta diversity per million T cells dropped in a roughly linear way, and a significant reduction was already evident by age 40. Estimates of total diversity based on one million sequenced T cells were regarded as lower bounds and as underestimates. The percentage of naive T cells measured by flow cytometry correlated strongly with observed TCR beta diversity.

The 40 or so donors, aged about 6 to 95 years, were systemically healthy Caucasian individuals from Russia. Ten milliliters of peripheral blood were drawn from each donor into EDTA-treated Vacutainer tubes. Ficoll-Paque density-gradient centrifugation was used to isolate PBMCs, with at least 7 million per sample. Total RNA, at least 6 micrograms per sample, was extracted from PBMCs with Trizol reagent. For every donor, an aliquot of PBMCs went through flow cytometry to measure the percentages of naive CD45RAhigh/CD27high T cells. Receptors were amplified or captured by 5' RACE. Sequenced on an Illumina HiSeq 2500. A second PCR of roughly 6 to 11 cycles was performed with a sample-barcoded 5' primer and a J-beta primer mix. A unique molecular identifier was introduced onto each TCR beta cDNA molecule by a template-switch 5' adaptor carrying 12 random nucleotides. Each sample yielded at least 2.5 million CDR3-containing paired-end reads. All of the RNA was converted into first-strand cDNA using the Mint cDNA synthesis kit, with a TRBC-specific oligonucleotide serving as the primer. All cDNA was treated with uracil-DNA glycosylase and then went through a first 18-cycle PCR with the universal primers M1SS and BC2_uni_R. On the study's bioinformatics: Each sample was normalized by randomly selecting 1 million high-quality reads, each carrying a distinct molecular identifier. Reads with shared molecular identifiers were discarded instead of being binned into consensus sequences. MiTCR, with a Q25 quality threshold and the strictest error-elimination algorithm, was used for CDR3 identification, clonotype clustering and error correction. A nonparametric unseen species model using Euler transformation provided a lower-bound estimate of total TCR beta diversity. TCRdb passed the public sequencing reads through fastp at Q25 and MiXCR, retaining productive beta sequences. Every distinct CDR3 protein forms one entry, paired with its most common genes and DNA. The authors' filters were not applied to this entry. The sample yields over 1,500,000 distinct CDR3 sequences; around half were counted once. Less than 2.5% of the sample belongs to the ten largest clones.

The V and J segments used are TRBV11-2 and TRBJ1-1; too little of a D gene remains to name it. The receptor comes from a woman in her thirties or forties in good health. Material: blood. The CDR3 sequence is CASSDQKMNTEAFF. Read as DNA, the sequence is TGTGCCAGCAGCGACCAAAAAATGAACACTGAAGCTTTCTTT. Where the CDR3 stops, the reference TRBV11-2 and TRBJ1-1 genes take over; the full variable domain is EAGVAQSPRYKIIEKRQSVAFWCNPISGHATLYWYQQILGQGPKLLIQFQNNGVVDDSQLPKDRFSAERLKGVDSTLKIQPAKLEDSAVYLCASSDQKMNTEAFFGQGTRLTVV.